These 9 T cell receptor beta chains share one sample of origin, sequenced in a study of glioma-infiltrating T cells after dendritic cell vaccination. Data came from immunoSEQ multiplex PCR; TCRdb stores just in-frame clones and leaves some out. Here the sample spans some 100,000 clones, roughly 84% being singletons. The sequencing here drew on blood, taken before dendritic cell vaccination. These receptors all come from a human donor with glioblastoma.

J is TRBJ2-3 and V is TRBV7-3, with D perhaps matching TRBD2 (6 bases). Between the trimmed V and J ends, which lost 5 bases and 0 bases, there was a span of 12 bases. The CDR3 consists of 15 residues. The V gene's germline CDR1 is SGHTA and CDR2 FQGTGA. CDR3 nucleotides: TGTGCCAGCAGCCAGCTGGAGGGGAGCACAGATACGCAGTATTTT. Residues: CASSQLEGSTDTQYF.

The genes are TRBV19 and TRBJ2-7, with 9 bases aligning to TRBD2. In germline, CDR1 is LNHDA, CDR2 SQIVND (reference sequence). The J segment lost 0 bases and the V segment lost 1 base, leaving 4 bases of the junction unmatched. The CDR3 contains 16 residues. The DNA of the CDR3 is TGTGCCAGTAGTATAGTTTCTAGCGGGGTCTCCTACGAGCAGTACTTC. Amino acid sequence: CASSIVSSGVSYEQYF.

This clone occurred once. The chain is built from TRBV29-1 and TRBJ1-1; 9 nucleotides agree with TRBD1. The trim removed 7 bases at V and 5 bases at J, leaving 5 bases unmatched. The CDR3 is 12 residues long. Germline V gene lookup returns CDR1 SQVTM and CDR2 ANQGSEA. CDR3 nucleotides: TGCAGCGCCGACAGGGGGGGGACTGAAGCTTTCTTT. Protein sequence: CSADRGGTEAFF.

The rearrangement uses TRBV7-2 and TRBJ2-2, with D possibly TRBD2 on 6 matching bases. There are 14 residues in the CDR3. V was cut by 5 bases and J by 4 bases, with 11 bases left in between. CDR1 and CDR2 from the germline V gene are SGHTA and FQGNSA. The CDR3 DNA reads as TGTGCCAGCAGCCCGGGACTCGGCACCGGGGAGCTGTTTTTT. It is translated as CASSPGLGTGELFF.

The rearrangement joins TRBV19 to TRBJ2-3; tentative D call: TRBD2 (6 bases). V gave up 1 base and J gave up 2 bases, with 10 bases separating them. CDR1 and CDR2 (germline): LNHDA, SQIVND (reference sequence). The CDR3 has 15 amino acids. CDR3 protein: CASSIGGVPTDTQYF. CDR3 DNA: TGTGCCAGTAGTATAGGGGGGGTGCCCACAGATACGCAGTATTTT.

The chain joins TRBV6-1 to TRBJ1-6; no firm D call. Germline V lookup: CDR1 MNHNS, CDR2 SASEGT. The CDR3 sequence is 14 residues long. Trimming pared 4 bases from V and 9 bases from J, leaving 13 bases between. The CDR3 nucleotides read TGTGCCAGCAGTGTAGGAGCTTTGGGTTCACCCCTCCACTTT. Encoded protein: CASSVGALGSPLHF.

The rearrangement links TRBV11-3 to TRBJ2-5; TRBD2 matches 7 bases. Germline trimming cut 1 base from V and 0 bases from J; bases unmatched to any gene: 8. Germline CDR1 SGHNT, CDR2 YENEEA. This CDR3 spans 17 amino acids. The CDR3 nucleotides read TGTGCCAGCAGCTTAGGGGGTGGTCTAGCGGACCAAGAGACCCAGTACTTC. It encodes CASSLGGGLADQETQYF.

J is TRBJ2-1 and V is TRBV6-6; a possible D gene is TRBD2 (6 bases). The ends were cut back, 4 bases at V and 3 bases at J, with 7 bases in the middle. This CDR3 spans 13 amino acids. Germline lookup yields CDR1 MNHNY and CDR2 SVGAGI (reference sequence). The CDR3 region has the DNA TGTGCCAGCAGTTCCGGGAGCTACAATGAGCAGTTCTTC. Residues: CASSSGSYNEQFF.

V is TRBV6-5 and J is TRBJ1-2, with D possibly matching TRBD1 (5 bases). The CDR3 consists of 15 residues. Trimming removed 5 bases from V and 3 bases from J, with 16 bases in between. Germline assignment: CDR1 MNHEY and CDR2 SVGAGI. The CDR3 here is CASSPRGRAHYGYTF. The CDR3 nucleotides are TGTGCCAGCAGTCCCCGGGGGAGAGCCCACTATGGCTACACCTTC.